Shown below are 4 T cell receptor beta chains from a single sample sequenced in a study of cytomegalovirus exposure and HLA in healthy donors. The PCR made use of 60 Vbeta and 13 Jbeta primers. The assay was immunoSEQ multiplex PCR, and TCRdb's table has in-frame clones only and misses some. The sample has about 110,000 clones, over 60% seen once. The specimen was PBMCs. The receptors derive from a man between 18 and 29 years old in good health and CMV-seropositive.

The chain uses TRBV19 and TRBJ1-5; 8 nucleotides agree with TRBD1. The CDR3 totals 19 residues. Per germline, CDR1 LNHDA and CDR2 SQIVND (reference sequence). The V and J ends lost 6 bases and 3 bases, in that order; junction bases with no gene match: 19. CDR3 sequence: CASSQPGQGARKNNQPQHF. CDR3 nucleotide sequence: TGTGCCAGTAGCCAACCCGGGCAGGGGGCCCGGAAAAACAATCAGCCCCAGCATTTT.

DNA for the CDR3: TGTGCCACCAGCAGAGATTATGGACAGAACTATGGCTACACCTTC. Protein sequence: CATSRDYGQNYGYTF. V and J are TRBV15 and TRBJ1-2; a weak D match, TRBD1 (6 bases). The germline V gene encodes CDR1 LNHNV and CDR2 YYDKDF (reference sequence). This CDR3 is 15 amino acids long. V was trimmed by 0 bases and J by 2 bases, leaving 10 bases between them.

This clone has only a few counts. V usage is TRBV7-6 and J usage is TRBJ2-6; 8 nucleotides line up with TRBD1. CDR1 SGHVS and CDR2 FNYEAQ come from the germline V gene. This CDR3 spans 16 amino acids. The V gene end was trimmed by 4 bases and the J gene end by 2 bases; junction bases not matched to a gene: 4. CDR3 bases: TGTGCCAGCAGCTGGACCAGGGGGCCTGGGGCCAACGTCCTGACTTTC. This codes for CASSWTRGPGANVLTF.

This clone was recorded only once. The J gene is TRBJ1-6, the V gene TRBV28; a possible D gene is TRBD1 (5 bases). Germline lookup yields CDR1 MDHEN and CDR2 SYDVKM. This CDR3 is 15 amino acids long. Trimming stripped 6 bases from V and 3 bases from J, with 12 bases between. Here the CDR3 DNA reads TGTGCCAGCAGGCTATCAGACAGCTATAATTCACCCCTCCACTTT. Translated: CASRLSDSYNSPLHF.